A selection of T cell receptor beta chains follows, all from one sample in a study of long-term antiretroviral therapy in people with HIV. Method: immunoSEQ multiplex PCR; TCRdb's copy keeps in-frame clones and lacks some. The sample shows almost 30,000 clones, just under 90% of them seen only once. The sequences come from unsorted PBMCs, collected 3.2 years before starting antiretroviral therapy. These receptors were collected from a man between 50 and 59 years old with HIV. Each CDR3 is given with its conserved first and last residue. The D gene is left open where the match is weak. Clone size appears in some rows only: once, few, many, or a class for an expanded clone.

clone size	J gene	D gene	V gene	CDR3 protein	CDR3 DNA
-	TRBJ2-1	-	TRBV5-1	CASSLNQGLNYNEQFF	TGCGCCAGCAGCTTAAATCAGGGACTCAACTACAATGAGCAGTTCTTC
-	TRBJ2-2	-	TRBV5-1	CASSQGQLTGELFF	TGCGCCAGCAGCCAAGGACAACTCACCGGGGAGCTGTTTTTT
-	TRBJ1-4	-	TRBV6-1	CASSEWGYEKLFF	TGTGCCAGCAGTGAGTGGGGTTATGAAAAACTGTTTTTT
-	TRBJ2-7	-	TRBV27	CASSLGGFYEQYF	TGTGCCAGCAGTTTAGGGGGATTCTACGAGCAGTACTTC
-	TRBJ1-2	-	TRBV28	CASRLPLNGYTF	TGTGCCAGCAGGCTACCCCTTAATGGCTACACCTTC
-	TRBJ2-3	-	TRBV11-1	CASSYGGGRFGATQYF	TGTGCCAGCAGCTATGGGGGCGGGCGTTTTGGGGCTACGCAGTATTTT
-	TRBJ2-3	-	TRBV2	CATSATDTQYF	TGTGCCACTTCGGCCACAGATACGCAGTATTTT
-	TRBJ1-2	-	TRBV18	CASSPPSSELYGYTF	TGTGCCAGCTCACCACCGTCCAGTGAACTCTATGGCTACACCTTC
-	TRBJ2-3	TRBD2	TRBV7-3	CASSSRTRTDTQYF	TGTGCCAGCAGCTCCCGGACTAGGACAGATACGCAGTATTTT
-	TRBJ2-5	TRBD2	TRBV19	CASSIPGTRTQYF	TGTGCCAGTAGTATACCCGGGACTAGGACCCAGTACTTC
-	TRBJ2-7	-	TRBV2	CAMTLTYEQYF	TGTGCCATGACACTTACCTACGAGCAGTACTTC
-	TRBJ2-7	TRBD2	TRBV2	CASSGLGVLSYEQYF	TGTGCCAGCAGCGGACTAGGCGTCCTCTCCTACGAGCAGTACTTC
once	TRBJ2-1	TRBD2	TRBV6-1	CASSESSGRSLSEQFF	TGTGCCAGCAGTGAATCTAGCGGGAGGTCCCTCTCGGAGCAGTTCTTC
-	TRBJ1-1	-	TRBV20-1	CSAGMNTEAFF	TGCAGTGCTGGAATGAACACTGAAGCTTTCTTT